One and the same sample provided the 9 T cell receptor beta chains below, sequenced in a study of shared clonotypes between healthy human individuals. Using immunoSEQ multiplex PCR, the repertoire was profiled, and TCRdb retains in-frame clones only, with some absent. Seen here are over 400,000 clones, about 72% observed once, and the top ten hold around 12%. Source material: PBMCs. These receptors originate from a woman between 40 and 50 years old in good health. Some clones in this sample may be carry-over from other donors' samples.

The chain links TRBV19 to TRBJ2-1; maybe TRBD1 (6 bases). V gave up 4 bases and J gave up 3 bases, with 16 bases separating them. Per germline, CDR1 LNHDA and CDR2 SQIVND (reference sequence). The CDR3 loop spans 16 amino acids. In nucleotides, the CDR3 is TGTGCCAGTAGTAACACCAGGGGCAACCTCTACAATGAGCAGTTCTTC. Translated: CASSNTRGNLYNEQFF.

With respect to this clone: Other nucleotide sequences in the sample specify the same CDR3. The rearrangement joins TRBV27 to TRBJ2-2; D gene uncertain. V was clipped by 5 bases and J by 0 bases, with 10 bases between them. Germline V CDR1 and CDR2: MNHEY, SMNVEV (reference sequence). There are 15 residues in the CDR3. The CDR3 DNA sequence: TGTGCCAGCAGTCTGAGAGGCTCGAACACCGGGGAGCTGTTTTTT. Its protein product is CASSLRGSNTGELFF.

The V gene is TRBV19, the J gene TRBJ2-1, with D unclear. V lost 2 bases and J 5 bases, leaving 10 bases between the germline ends. The CDR3 is 14 amino acids. CDR1 and CDR2 from the germline V gene are LNHDA and SQIVND (reference sequence). CDR3 residues: CASSILSPHNEQFF. For the CDR3, the DNA is TGTGCCAGTAGTATACTTTCCCCCCACAATGAGCAGTTCTTC.

Comments on this clone: This may come from a read error, since a much larger clone is one base off. The sample contains more than one DNA sequence encoding this CDR3. The chain carries TRBV5-1 and TRBJ2-5; 12 bases fit TRBD2. From germline, CDR1 is SGHRS and CDR2 YFSETQ. The CDR3 is 14 residues long. V was pared by 4 bases and J by 4 bases, with 2 bases of the junction left unmatched. The CDR3 protein is CASSPGLAGETQYF. CDR3 DNA: TGCGCCAGCAGCCCGGGACTAGCGGGAGAGACCCAGTACTTC. Based on the CDR3 plus reference TRBV5-1 and TRBJ2-5, the full variable domain is KAGVTQTPRYLIKTRGQQVTLSCSPISGHRSVSWYQQTPGQGLQFLFEYFSETQRNKGNFPGRFSGRQFSNSRSEMNVSTLELGDSALYLCASSPGLAGETQYFGPGTRLLVL.

V is TRBV10-3 and J is TRBJ2-1, with D possibly TRBD2 on 6 matching bases. This CDR3 contains 15 residues. In germline, CDR1 is ENHRY, CDR2 SYGVKD. With 1 base removed from V and 5 bases from J, the gap between germline ends came to 12 bases. This CDR3 reads CAISEWRELNNEQFF. In DNA, the CDR3 is TGTGCCATCAGTGAGTGGCGGGAATTAAACAATGAGCAGTTCTTC.

The chain couples TRBV18 to TRBJ1-5; 7 nucleotides line up with TRBD1. CDR1 and CDR2 (germline): KGHSH, LQKENI. J gave up 0 bases and V 4 bases, and 6 bases lay outside the gene matches. The length of the CDR3 is 16 residues. For the CDR3, the DNA is TGTGCCAGCTCACTCGGGACAGCCTATAGCAATCAGCCCCAGCATTTT. It yields the protein CASSLGTAYSNQPQHF.

DNA for the CDR3: TGCGCCAGCAGCCGAAGACGATACGAGCAGTACTTC. It is translated as CASSRRRYEQYF. The gene calls are TRBV4-3 and TRBJ2-7; the D is unclear. CDR3 length: 12 residues. V gave up 4 bases and J gave up 4 bases, with 8 bases separating them. The germline CDR1 and CDR2 sequences are LGHNA and YSLEER.

The table lists this clone with a count of one. The gene calls are TRBV11-2 and TRBJ1-3, with D hard to call. V shed 7 bases and J shed 2 bases, with 9 bases lying between them. The CDR3 has 13 amino acids. Germline V gives CDR1 SGHAT, CDR2 FQNNGV. This chain's CDR3 is CASKRAPGNTIYF. For the CDR3, the DNA is TGTGCCAGCAAGAGGGCCCCTGGAAACACCATATATTTT. The complete variable domain, with remaining parts taken from reference TRBV11-2 and TRBJ1-3, reads EAGVAQSPRYKIIEKRQSVAFWCNPISGHATLYWYQQILGQGPKLLIQFQNNGVVDDSQLPKDRFSAERLKGVDSTLKIQPAKLEDSAVYLCASKRAPGNTIYFGEGSWLTVV.

This clone was observed a single time. The rearrangement uses TRBV2 and TRBJ1-5; a weak D match, TRBD1 (6 bases). Germline V lookup: CDR1 SNHLY, CDR2 FYNNEI. V dropped 1 base and J dropped 4 bases, with 11 bases sitting between them. This CDR3 spans 15 amino acids. The CDR3 region has the DNA TGTGCCAGCAGTGAAGTCGGGACAAGAAATCAGCCCCAGCATTTT. This encodes CASSEVGTRNQPQHF.